Below, 28 T cell receptor beta chains from the same sample are listed, as sequenced in a study of OX40 agonist ivuxolimab in advanced cancers. Library construction relied on the immunoSEQ multiplex PCR assay. The clones in this table, taken by TCRdb from immuneACCESS, are in-frame only. Not every clone is retained; where verified, under half of the shortfall comes from an unresolved V gene, and the cause of the rest is unknown. The sample profile shows about 100,000 clones; roughly 90% of them were found once. The top ten hold under 0.2% of the sample. The material was CD4+ or CD8+ T cells sorted from blood, obtained in a trial of the OX40 agonist ivuxolimab. The receptors derive from an adult with an advanced solid tumor such as melanoma, head and neck, liver or kidney cancer.

The V call is TRBV5-4, the J call TRBJ1-3; 9 bases align to TRBD1. CDR3 length: 15 amino acids. V lost 4 bases to trimming and J lost 5 bases; unmatched junction nucleotides: 7. Germline CDR1 SGHNT, CDR2 YYREEE (reference sequence). The chain's CDR3 is CASSGAGTGRNTIYF. The CDR3 DNA reads TGTGCCAGCAGCGGCGCCGGGACAGGGAGAAACACCATATATTTT. Combining the CDR3 with reference TRBV5-4 and TRBJ1-3 gives the whole variable domain ETGVTQSPTHLIKTRGQQVTLRCSSQSGHNTVSWYQQALGQGPQFIFQYYREEENGRGNFPPRFSGLQFPNYSSELNVNALELDDSALYLCASSGAGTGRNTIYFGEGSWLTVV.

The rearrangement links TRBV30 to TRBJ1-5, with D possibly being TRBD1 (5 bases). CDR1 is GTSNPN, CDR2 SVGIG, per germline (reference sequence). The CDR3 sequence is 16 residues long. V lost 3 bases, J lost 2 bases, and 17 bases lay in between. This chain's CDR3 is CAWSRDPGIGNQPQHF. CDR3 bases: TGTGCCTGGAGCCGGGACCCGGGCATTGGCAATCAGCCCCAGCATTTT.

The chain employs TRBV27 and TRBJ2-3, with D tentatively TRBD1 (6 bases). This CDR3 region has 14 residues. Germline CDR1 and CDR2: MNHEY and SMNVEV (reference sequence). With 9 bases removed from V and 2 bases from J, the gap between germline ends came to 15 bases. CDR3 residues: CARMDRLNTDTQYF. CDR3 nucleotides: TGTGCCAGGATGGACAGACTGAACACAGATACGCAGTATTTT.

J is TRBJ2-1 and V is TRBV29-1; the match to TRBD2 covers 9 bases. This CDR3 region has 19 residues. Trimming took 0 bases from V and 4 from J; bases not matched to a gene: 16. Germline V CDR1 and CDR2: SQVTM, ANQGSEA. The CDR3 DNA sequence: TGCAGCGTTGAAGATTGGAGTCTAGCGGGATGGGATCCATACAATGAGCAGTTCTTC. Translated: CSVEDWSLAGWDPYNEQFF.

J is TRBJ1-5 and V is TRBV2; TRBD1 might be the D (5 bases). The CDR3 covers 15 residues. With 6 bases removed from V and 3 bases from J, the gap between germline ends came to 15 bases. Germline values: CDR1 SNHLY, CDR2 FYNNEI. CDR3 in DNA: TGTGCCAGCAGCCGGGACGGGGGGAACAATCAGCCCCAGCATTTT. Its protein is CASSRDGGNNQPQHF.

The CDR3 reads CASHPDRVTEKLFF. The DNA of the CDR3 is TGTGCCAGCCACCCGGACAGGGTAACGGAAAAACTGTTTTTT. The chain joins TRBV19 to TRBJ1-4; 8 bases agree with TRBD1. Germline V gives CDR1 LNHDA, CDR2 SQIVND (reference sequence). The CDR3 has 14 residues. J lost 8 bases, V lost 9 bases, and 11 bases had no gene match.

The gene calls are TRBV7-3 and TRBJ2-5; D is unresolved. V shed 2 bases and J shed 1 base, with 11 bases lying between them. From germline, CDR1 is SGHTA and CDR2 FQGTGA. CDR3 length equals 15 residues. CDR3 in amino acids: CASSLLGQPQETQYF. The DNA for the CDR3 is TGTGCCAGCAGCTTACTCGGGCAGCCCCAAGAGACCCAGTACTTC.

This rearrangement joins TRBV7-8 to TRBJ2-2; TRBD2 matches at 9 bases. The CDR3 runs to 14 residues. Germline V gene data show CDR1 as SGHVS and CDR2 as FQNEAQ. The V and J ends lost 6 bases and 6 bases, in that order; junction bases with no gene match: 5. This chain's CDR3 is CASRAGTSSGELFF. Written as DNA, the CDR3 is TGTGCCAGCAGGGCCGGGACTAGCTCCGGGGAGCTGTTTTTT.

This chain joins TRBV6-1 and TRBJ1-1, with a weak D call TRBD1 (6 bases). Germline V gene data show CDR1 as MNHNS and CDR2 as SASEGT. The CDR3 runs 13 residues. The V gene lost 7 bases and the J gene lost 5 bases, with 14 bases spanning the gap. CDR3: CASKTGEWTEAFF. The CDR3 nucleotides are TGTGCCAGCAAGACAGGAGAGTGGACTGAAGCTTTCTTT.

The CDR3 region is CASSEPPGTEAFF. As DNA, the CDR3 is TGTGCCAGCAGTGAACCCCCGGGCACTGAAGCTTTCTTT. The genes are TRBV6-1 and TRBJ1-1; D is uncertain. The CDR3 is 13 amino acids. Germline assignment: CDR1 MNHNS and CDR2 SASEGT. V was clipped by 2 bases and J by 4 bases, with 8 bases between them.

The CDR3 nucleotides are TGTGCCAGCAGTTCGCCCGGCTTAGGTCGTACGCAGTATTTT. This sequence encodes CASSSPGLGRTQYF. V and J are TRBV7-2 and TRBJ2-3; no clear D. There are 14 residues in the CDR3. Germline-derived CDR1 and CDR2 are SGHTA and FQGNSA. The V end was cut by 6 bases, the J end by 8 bases, with 18 bases between.

The chain links TRBV19 to TRBJ1-3; no clear D gene. Trimming took 5 bases from V and 0 from J, leaving 14 bases between them. Germline assignment: CDR1 LNHDA and CDR2 SQIVND (reference sequence). The CDR3 extends over 16 amino acids. The CDR3 DNA sequence: TGTGCCAGTAGTGGGTCGACACGGTCCTCTGGAAACACCATATATTTT. Its translation is CASSGSTRSSGNTIYF.

V is TRBV5-1 and J is TRBJ2-7, with D possibly called TRBD1 or TRBD2 (5 bases each). The V end lost 2 bases, the J end lost 7 bases, and 16 bases lay between the germline ends. Per the germline V gene, CDR1 is SGHRS and CDR2 is YFSETQ. The CDR3 sequence is 14 residues long. For the CDR3, the DNA is TGCGCCAGCAGCTTACCCGGGGCAGGTACGGAGCAGTACTTC. The encoded protein is CASSLPGAGTEQYF.

The rearrangement joins TRBV2 to TRBJ1-2; TRBD1 agrees at 8 bases. Germline-derived CDR1 and CDR2 are SNHLY and FYNNEI. Trimming at V came to 2 bases and at J to 8 bases, leaving 10 bases not matched to a gene. The CDR3 is 15 amino acids. In nucleotides, the CDR3 is TGTGCCAGCAGTGAACGAAGGACAGGGACAGGAGGCTACACCTTC. Protein: CASSERRTGTGGYTF.

The chain links TRBV4-2 to TRBJ1-4, with D uncertain. Trimming pared 1 base from V and 8 bases from J, leaving 14 bases between. From germline, CDR1 is LGHNA and CDR2 YNFKEQ. CDR3 size: 15 residues. The DNA of the CDR3 is TGTGCCAGCAGCCAAGCGGATAACTCTCAGGAAAAACTGTTTTTT. Protein product: CASSQADNSQEKLFF.

The gene calls are TRBV4-2 and TRBJ2-7; no reliable D call. CDR1 is LGHNA and CDR2 is YNFKEQ in the germline V gene. Trimming left V 0 bases short and J 1 base short, with 10 bases between. The CDR3 totals 15 residues. The DNA for the CDR3 is TGTGCCAGCAGCCAAGACAGAGACGATTCCTACGAGCAGTACTTC. Translation: CASSQDRDDSYEQYF.

Regarding this clone: Other DNA sequences in this sample translate to the same CDR3. The V call is TRBV19, the J call TRBJ2-7; tentative D call: TRBD1 (6 bases). CDR3 length: 14 residues. Germline CDR1 is LNHDA and CDR2 is SQIVND (reference sequence). V gave up 3 bases and J gave up 2 bases, with 11 bases separating them. The CDR3 here is CASSMGRGTYEQYF. CDR3 in DNA: TGTGCCAGTAGTATGGGCAGGGGCACCTACGAGCAGTACTTC.

V and J are TRBV5-8 and TRBJ2-1; D is possibly TRBD2 (6 bases). V was clipped by 4 bases and J by 2 bases, with 16 bases between them. Germline V gene sequence: CDR1 SGHTS, CDR2 YDEGEE. There are 16 residues in the CDR3. The CDR3 spells CASSTGSGGAYNEQFF. CDR3 in DNA: TGTGCCAGCAGCACCGGATCCGGAGGGGCCTACAATGAGCAGTTCTTC.

V gene TRBV2 combines with J gene TRBJ1-4; D uncertain. This CDR3 has 14 amino acids. With 3 bases removed from V and 4 bases from J, the gap between germline ends came to 9 bases. Germline assignment: CDR1 SNHLY and CDR2 FYNNEI. The CDR3 DNA reads TGTGCCAGCAGTGATGTCAAAAATAATGAAAAACTGTTTTTT. Amino acids: CASSDVKNNEKLFF.

The table lists this clone with a few counts. V usage is TRBV29-1 and J usage is TRBJ2-2, with TRBD2 identical over 12 bases. From germline, CDR1 is SQVTM and CDR2 ANQGSEA. The CDR3 spans 17 residues. After removal of 4 bases from V and 6 bases from J, the junction contained 12 bases not matched to a gene. DNA for the CDR3: TGCAGCGTTGCGGTCCCTAGCGGGAGGGCCAAAGCCGGGGAGCTGTTTTTT. It translates to CSVAVPSGRAKAGELFF.

The chain couples TRBV6-1 to TRBJ2-7; 9 bases are a match to TRBD1. This CDR3 has 15 residues. Trimming took 4 bases from V and 3 from J; bases not matched to a gene: 7. Germline values: CDR1 MNHNS, CDR2 SASEGT. The CDR3 DNA reads as TGTGCCAGCAGTGGGGGACAGGGTTCAGGCTACGAGCAGTACTTC. Its translation is CASSGGQGSGYEQYF.

The table lists this clone with a few counts. This chain connects TRBV19 to TRBJ1-2, with 8 bases aligning to TRBD1. The CDR3 contains 16 residues. Germline-derived CDR1 and CDR2 are LNHDA and SQIVND (reference sequence). V was pared by 4 bases and J by 4 bases, with 11 bases of the junction left unmatched. Here the CDR3 DNA reads TGTGCCAGTAGTAGCCCGAGACACGACAGGGGCTATGGCTACACCTTC. This codes for CASSSPRHDRGYGYTF.

CDR3 bases: TGTGCCAGCAGCGTCTCGACCCGGGTCGCAGAAGCTTTCTTT. Protein: CASSVSTRVAEAFF. This chain uses TRBV9 with TRBJ1-1; D is unclear. With 2 bases removed from V and 8 bases from J, the gap between germline ends came to 16 bases. This CDR3 region has 14 residues. Looked up from germline, CDR1 is SGDLS and CDR2 is YYNGEE.

V usage is TRBV30 and J usage is TRBJ2-5; TRBD1 matches at 10 bases. CDR3 length: 17 amino acids. Germline V gene lookup returns CDR1 GTSNPN and CDR2 SVGIG (reference sequence). J lost 2 bases, V lost 3 bases, and 12 bases had no gene match. CDR3 amino acids: CAWRAGWGQGKQETQYF. The DNA of the CDR3 is TGTGCCTGGAGGGCCGGGTGGGGACAGGGGAAGCAAGAGACCCAGTACTTC.

The chain is built from TRBV6-1 and TRBJ1-5; the D gene is possibly TRBD1 (5 bases). This CDR3 has 14 residues. V gave up 4 bases and J gave up 6 bases, with 13 bases separating them. Germline V gene sequence: CDR1 MNHNS, CDR2 SASEGT. For the CDR3, the DNA is TGTGCCAGCAGTGCGGCGGCAGGGAGTCAGCCCCAGCATTTT. The encoded protein is CASSAAAGSQPQHF.

This chain joins TRBV10-3 and TRBJ2-7; 8 positions match TRBD1. This CDR3 has 19 amino acids. V shed 1 base, J shed 5 bases, and the junction held 19 bases outside the gene matches. The germline CDR1 and CDR2 sequences are ENHRY and SYGVKD. The CDR3 coding sequence is TGTGCCATCAGTGAGTTGCTACCGGGACAGGCCATTAACTTGAACGAGCAGTACTTC. Translating gives CAISELLPGQAINLNEQYF.

This sequence joins TRBV6-5 and TRBJ1-3; D remains ambiguous. There are 14 residues in the CDR3. Looked up from germline, CDR1 is MNHEY and CDR2 is SVGAGI. Trimming removed 7 bases from V and 0 bases from J, with 10 bases in between. The CDR3 sequence: CASNLGGSGNTIYF. For the CDR3, the DNA is TGTGCCAGCAATCTAGGTGGCTCTGGAAACACCATATATTTT.

About this clone itself: Mismatch with germline at one junction end may stem from a read error. The CDR3, as DNA: TGCGCCAGCATGCGCAGGTACACAGATGCGCAGTATTTT. Translating it yields CASMRRYTDAQYF. V usage is TRBV5-1 and J usage is TRBJ2-3; D gene ambiguous. The CDR3 extends over 13 amino acids. CDR1 SGHRS and CDR2 YFSETQ come from the germline V gene.